This is a list of T cell receptor beta chains from one sample in a study of control samples from healthy donors and cancer patients. Some clones are missing from TCRdb's copy, which holds only in-frame ones; the method was immunoSEQ multiplex PCR. The repertoire includes tens of thousands of clones, roughly 82% of them detected once, and more than 13% sits in the top ten. Sequencing was performed on blood. The receptors were gathered from a man over 45 in good health. The CDR3 runs from the conserved cysteine through the conserved F or W. The order of the fields is J gene, V gene, D gene, clone size, CDR3 protein, CDR3 DNA. A D gene is named only where the DNA matches it firmly. Clone size appears in some rows only: once, few, many, or a class for an expanded clone.

J gene: TRBJ2-7
V gene: TRBV9
D gene: TRBD2
clone size: -
CDR3 protein: CASSGSPAGGPYEQYF
CDR3 DNA: TGTGCCAGCAGCGGGTCCCCAGCGGGAGGGCCCTACGAGCAGTACTTC

J gene: TRBJ2-2
V gene: TRBV6-5
D gene: TRBD2
clone size: -
CDR3 protein: CASSYPASGNTGELFF
CDR3 DNA: TGTGCCAGCAGTTACCCGGCTAGCGGTAACACCGGGGAGCTGTTTTTT

J gene: TRBJ1-1
V gene: TRBV28
D gene: -
clone size: -
CDR3 protein: CASVAGARTEAFF
CDR3 DNA: TGTGCCAGCGTAGCGGGGGCGAGGACTGAAGCTTTCTTT

J gene: TRBJ1-6
V gene: TRBV12-5
D gene: -
clone size: -
CDR3 protein: CASGLGIRTYNSPLHF
CDR3 DNA: TGTGCTAGTGGTCTAGGGATAAGGACCTATAATTCACCCCTCCACTTT

J gene: TRBJ1-5
V gene: TRBV28
D gene: -
clone size: -
CDR3 protein: CAMGGQGGNQPQHF
CDR3 DNA: TGTGCCATGGGAGGGCAGGGAGGCAATCAGCCCCAGCATTTT

J gene: TRBJ1-1
V gene: TRBV6-5
D gene: -
clone size: -
CDR3 protein: CASSYRNTEAFF
CDR3 DNA: TGTGCCAGCAGTTACAGAAACACTGAAGCTTTCTTT

J gene: TRBJ1-2
V gene: TRBV3-1/TRBV3-2
D gene: -
clone size: -
CDR3 protein: CASSPGRVERRGYGYTF
CDR3 DNA: TGTGCCAGCAGCCCAGGGAGGGTAGAAAGAAGGGGCTATGGCTACACCTTC

J gene: TRBJ2-7
V gene: TRBV10-3
D gene: TRBD2
clone size: -
CDR3 protein: CAVSGSPLGEQYF
CDR3 DNA: TGTGCCGTTAGCGGGAGTCCATTAGGCGAGCAGTACTTC

J gene: TRBJ2-2
V gene: TRBV4-1
D gene: -
clone size: few
CDR3 protein: CASSQITGELFF
CDR3 DNA: TGCGCCAGCAGCCAAATCACCGGGGAGCTGTTTTTT

J gene: TRBJ2-1
V gene: TRBV6-5
D gene: TRBD1
clone size: -
CDR3 protein: CASSLQDRENEQFF
CDR3 DNA: TGTGCCAGCAGTTTACAGGACAGGGAAAATGAGCAGTTCTTC

J gene: TRBJ2-1
V gene: TRBV28
D gene: TRBD2
clone size: once
CDR3 protein: CASSSGSLFEQFF
CDR3 DNA: TGTGCCAGTTCTAGCGGGAGTTTGTTTGAGCAGTTCTTC

J gene: TRBJ2-1
V gene: TRBV30
D gene: -
clone size: -
CDR3 protein: CAWTSGTSYNEQFF
CDR3 DNA: TGTGCCTGGACTTCGGGTACCTCCTACAATGAGCAGTTCTTC

J gene: TRBJ1-1
V gene: TRBV27
D gene: -
clone size: -
CDR3 protein: CASTDNMNTEAFF
CDR3 DNA: TGTGCCAGCACAGACAACATGAACACTGAAGCTTTCTTT

J gene: TRBJ1-5
V gene: TRBV30
D gene: -
clone size: -
CDR3 protein: CAWTNGGRGNQPQHF
CDR3 DNA: TGTGCCTGGACCAACGGGGGGAGGGGGAATCAGCCCCAGCATTTT

J gene: TRBJ2-1
V gene: TRBV27
D gene: -
clone size: -
CDR3 protein: CASTTPGHEQFF
CDR3 DNA: TGTGCCAGCACAACCCCGGGACATGAGCAGTTCTTC

J gene: TRBJ2-3
V gene: TRBV18
D gene: TRBD2
clone size: -
CDR3 protein: CASSPRQGGADTQYF
CDR3 DNA: TGTGCCAGCTCACCGAGGCAGGGAGGGGCAGATACGCAGTATTTT

J gene: TRBJ2-5
V gene: TRBV6-5
D gene: -
clone size: once
CDR3 protein: CASTGSTGTQETQYF
CDR3 DNA: TGTGCCAGCACTGGTTCAACAGGGACCCAAGAGACCCAGTACTTC

J gene: TRBJ2-7
V gene: TRBV7-8
D gene: TRBD1
clone size: -
CDR3 protein: CASSPGRDRLHGQYF
CDR3 DNA: TGTGCCAGCAGCCCCGGCCGGGACAGACTACACGGGCAGTACTTC

J gene: TRBJ2-7
V gene: TRBV30
D gene: -
clone size: -
CDR3 protein: CAWSVQGGEQYF
CDR3 DNA: TGTGCCTGGAGTGTTCAGGGCGGTGAGCAGTACTTC

J gene: TRBJ1-2
V gene: TRBV3-1/TRBV3-2
D gene: -
clone size: -
CDR3 protein: CASSQDPRGTRGYTF
CDR3 DNA: TGTGCCAGCAGCCAAGACCCCAGGGGAACGAGGGGCTACACCTTC

J gene: TRBJ2-5
V gene: TRBV7-9
D gene: TRBD2
clone size: -
CDR3 protein: CASSPLGGTILQETQYF
CDR3 DNA: TGTGCCAGCAGCCCATTAGGAGGGACTATCCTCCAAGAGACCCAGTACTTC

J gene: TRBJ2-5
V gene: TRBV13
D gene: -
clone size: -
CDR3 protein: CASSVTETQYF
CDR3 DNA: TGTGCCAGCAGCGTCACGGAGACCCAGTACTTC

J gene: TRBJ2-3
V gene: TRBV9
D gene: TRBD2
clone size: -
CDR3 protein: CASSVGLAGGGDTQYF
CDR3 DNA: TGTGCCAGCAGCGTCGGACTAGCGGGAGGGGGTGATACGCAGTATTTT

J gene: TRBJ1-1
V gene: TRBV18
D gene: -
clone size: -
CDR3 protein: CASSSMSTEAFF
CDR3 DNA: TGTGCCAGCTCAAGTATGAGCACTGAAGCTTTCTTT

J gene: TRBJ2-7
V gene: TRBV4-1
D gene: TRBD1
clone size: -
CDR3 protein: CASSQGTGGFGEQYF
CDR3 DNA: TGCGCCAGCAGCCAAGGGACAGGGGGCTTCGGCGAGCAGTACTTC

J gene: TRBJ2-1
V gene: TRBV10-3
D gene: TRBD2
clone size: once
CDR3 protein: CAISDLLAGLPYNEQFF
CDR3 DNA: TGTGCCATCAGTGATCTGCTAGCGGGTCTCCCCTACAATGAGCAGTTCTTC

J gene: TRBJ1-1
V gene: TRBV6-5
D gene: -
clone size: -
CDR3 protein: CAAGGAAEAFF
CDR3 DNA: TGTGCCGCCGGGGGGGCTGCTGAAGCTTTCTTT

J gene: TRBJ2-5
V gene: TRBV28
D gene: TRBD2
clone size: -
CDR3 protein: CASTSGSRETQYF
CDR3 DNA: TGTGCCAGCACGAGCGGGAGCCGTGAGACCCAGTACTTC

J gene: TRBJ2-7
V gene: TRBV19
D gene: -
clone size: -
CDR3 protein: CASSTSYPAFYEQYF
CDR3 DNA: TGTGCCAGTAGTACTTCATACCCCGCATTCTACGAGCAGTACTTC

J gene: TRBJ2-3
V gene: TRBV6-6
D gene: -
clone size: few
CDR3 protein: CASSTGAGGTDTQYF
CDR3 DNA: TGTGCCAGCAGCACCGGGGCAGGGGGCACAGATACGCAGTATTTT

J gene: TRBJ1-5
V gene: TRBV27
D gene: -
clone size: -
CDR3 protein: CASSFLGGPGSNQPQHF
CDR3 DNA: TGTGCCAGCAGTTTCCTCGGGGGGCCGGGGAGCAATCAGCCCCAGCATTTT

J gene: TRBJ2-1
V gene: TRBV7-6
D gene: TRBD1
clone size: -
CDR3 protein: CASSLAGGQGAYNEQFF
CDR3 DNA: TGTGCCAGCAGCTTAGCGGGAGGACAGGGGGCCTACAATGAGCAGTTCTTC

J gene: TRBJ2-5
V gene: TRBV6-5
D gene: TRBD1
clone size: -
CDR3 protein: CASSHRDRVEETQYF
CDR3 DNA: TGTGCCAGCAGTCACCGGGACAGGGTAGAAGAGACCCAGTACTTC

J gene: TRBJ2-3
V gene: TRBV7-8
D gene: -
clone size: few
CDR3 protein: CASSLDGSLPYTQYF
CDR3 DNA: TGTGCCAGCAGCTTAGATGGGAGCCTCCCGTATACGCAGTATTTT

J gene: TRBJ2-1
V gene: TRBV5-1
D gene: -
clone size: large
CDR3 protein: CASSLAGVSYNEQFF
CDR3 DNA: TGCGCCAGCAGCTTGGCCGGGGTCTCCTACAATGAGCAGTTCTTC

J gene: TRBJ2-2
V gene: TRBV4-3
D gene: -
clone size: -
CDR3 protein: CASSRGGTNTGELFF
CDR3 DNA: TGCGCCAGCAGCCGCGGAGGGACGAACACCGGGGAGCTGTTTTTT

J gene: TRBJ1-5
V gene: TRBV19
D gene: TRBD1
clone size: -
CDR3 protein: CASSTGTGYSNQPQHF
CDR3 DNA: TGTGCCAGTAGTACCGGGACAGGCTATAGCAATCAGCCCCAGCATTTT

J gene: TRBJ2-2
V gene: TRBV7-9
D gene: TRBD1
clone size: -
CDR3 protein: CASSPLPGRGQGASGELFF
CDR3 DNA: TGTGCCAGCAGCCCACTCCCGGGTCGGGGACAGGGGGCATCCGGGGAGCTGTTTTTT

J gene: TRBJ2-7
V gene: TRBV20-1
D gene: -
clone size: -
CDR3 protein: CSARDLHEQYF
CDR3 DNA: TGCAGTGCTAGAGATCTCCACGAGCAGTACTTC

J gene: TRBJ2-2
V gene: TRBV5-1
D gene: -
clone size: -
CDR3 protein: CASSSGLLNTGELFF
CDR3 DNA: TGCGCCAGCAGCTCGGGACTCCTGAACACCGGGGAGCTGTTTTTT

J gene: TRBJ2-7
V gene: TRBV18
D gene: -
clone size: once
CDR3 protein: CASSPENSLGQYF
CDR3 DNA: TGTGCCAGCTCACCCGAGAACTCCCTAGGGCAGTACTTC

J gene: TRBJ2-7
V gene: TRBV6-6
D gene: -
clone size: -
CDR3 protein: CASSYLYEQYF
CDR3 DNA: TGTGCCAGCAGTTACCTCTACGAGCAGTACTTC

J gene: TRBJ2-2
V gene: TRBV3-1/TRBV3-2
D gene: -
clone size: -
CDR3 protein: CASSHGNTGELFF
CDR3 DNA: TGTGCCAGCAGCCATGGCAACACCGGGGAGCTGTTTTTT

J gene: TRBJ2-7
V gene: TRBV7-9
D gene: -
clone size: -
CDR3 protein: CASSKMGSHEQYF
CDR3 DNA: TGTGCCAGCAGCAAGATGGGCTCGCACGAGCAGTACTTC

J gene: TRBJ2-7
V gene: TRBV5-8
D gene: -
clone size: -
CDR3 protein: CASSLRGETYEQYF
CDR3 DNA: TGTGCCAGCAGCTTGAGAGGGGAAACCTACGAGCAGTACTTC